These 10 T cell receptor beta chains came from one sample sequenced in a study of T cell responses to AZD1222 COVID-19 vaccine. Assay: immunoSEQ multiplex PCR; the TCRdb copy retains only in-frame clones and omits some. The sample yields about 110,000 clones, 89% seen once. This specimen consisted of peripheral blood, obtained on day 0 of MenACWY control vaccination. These receptors all come from an adult in good health.

The rearrangement links TRBV12-3 or TRBV12-4 to TRBJ2-1; TRBD2 might be the D (6 bases). The V end lost 2 bases, the J end lost 8 bases, and 10 bases lay between the germline ends. The CDR3 covers 13 residues. CDR3 region: CASSLRGADEQFF. The DNA of the CDR3 is TGTGCCAGCAGTTTACGCGGGGCCGATGAGCAGTTCTTC.

The chain uses TRBV5-1 and TRBJ1-2; D gene unclear. The CDR3 sequence is 14 residues long. Trimming left V 0 bases short and J 0 bases short, with 6 bases between. Per germline, CDR1 SGHRS and CDR2 YFSETQ. This chain's CDR3 is CASSLDPSNYGYTF. CDR3 sequence (DNA): TGCGCCAGCAGCTTGGATCCTTCTAACTATGGCTACACCTTC.

V and J are TRBV29-1 and TRBJ2-7; unclear D gene. Germline V gene sequence: CDR1 SQVTM, CDR2 ANQGSEA. CDR3 size: 13 residues. With 7 bases removed from V and 7 bases from J, the gap between germline ends came to 20 bases. This chain's CDR3 is CSATISGPREQYF. The CDR3 coding sequence is TGCAGCGCTACGATTAGTGGGCCTCGGGAGCAGTACTTC.

The rearrangement joins TRBV6-5 to TRBJ2-2, with D uncertain. Germline assignment: CDR1 MNHEY and CDR2 SVGAGI. Trimming removed 0 bases from V and 6 bases from J, with 14 bases in between. There are 16 residues in the CDR3. The CDR3 DNA reads TGTGCCAGCAGTTACTCGAGGCTACTTGACCCCGGGGAGCTGTTTTTT. It is translated as CASSYSRLLDPGELFF.

J is TRBJ2-1 and V is TRBV7-3, with D perhaps matching TRBD1 or TRBD2 (6 bases each). The CDR3 contains 15 residues. Germline CDR1 SGHTA, CDR2 FQGTGA. The V end lost 1 base, the J end lost 4 bases, and 11 bases lay between the germline ends. CDR3 nucleotides: TGTGCCAGCAGCTTAATGGGGGGCGTGTACAATGAGCAGTTCTTC. It encodes CASSLMGGVYNEQFF.

J is TRBJ1-1 and V is TRBV5-1; weak D call: TRBD1 (5 bases). Deletions cut 0 bases from V and 1 base from J, with 13 bases between. From germline, CDR1 is SGHRS and CDR2 YFSETQ. This CDR3 has 16 amino acids. CDR3 region: CASSLAGITGNTEAFF. For the CDR3, the DNA is TGCGCCAGCAGCTTGGCCGGAATAACAGGGAACACTGAAGCTTTCTTT.

The rearrangement links TRBV7-2 to TRBJ1-2, with a tentative D call TRBD1 (5 bases). Between the trimmed V and J ends, which lost 3 bases and 4 bases, there was a span of 18 bases. Per the germline V gene, CDR1 is SGHTA and CDR2 is FQGNSA. This CDR3 is 16 amino acids long. The CDR3 region has the DNA TGTGCCAGCAGCTTCTCAGGGACTTCGTCGGTCTATGGCTACACCTTC. Translation: CASSFSGTSSVYGYTF.

The gene calls are TRBV23-1 and TRBJ1-2; weak D call: TRBD1 (5 bases). TRBV23-1 carries the ORF label, with uncertain function. The CDR3 is 15 amino acids. V gave up 0 bases and J gave up 2 bases, with 10 bases separating them. The DNA for the CDR3 is TGCGCCAGCAGTCAATCGGTGGGGGGGAACTATGGCTACACCTTC. Amino acids: CASSQSVGGNYGYTF.

The chain has TRBV6-2 or TRBV6-3 and TRBJ1-5; D is possibly TRBD1 (6 bases). Per germline, CDR1 MNHEY and CDR2 SVGEGT. The CDR3 covers 13 residues. V dropped 5 bases and J dropped 7 bases, with 12 bases sitting between them. In DNA, the CDR3 is TGTGCCAGCAGTAGCTCAGGGGAACAGCCCCAGCATTTT. Translated, it gives CASSSSGEQPQHF.

This chain uses TRBV30 with TRBJ2-5; 7 bases are a match to TRBD2. The length of the CDR3 is 13 residues. The germline V gene encodes CDR1 GTSNPN and CDR2 SVGIG (reference sequence). V lost 3 bases and J lost 3; bases outside the gene matches: 4. The DNA for the CDR3 is TGTGCCTGGAGCGTCGGGGGGAAAGAGACCCAGTACTTC. It translates to CAWSVGGKETQYF.